This T cell receptor beta chain was retrieved from a study of RUNX1 and TCR beta rearrangement in T-cell leukemia (dated by TCRdb to 2018 to 2021). Notes on the research overall: The comparison of TCR beta rearrangements and CDR3 junctions set around 14 T-ALLs carrying mono-allelic acquired RUNX1 mutations against over 9 T-ALLs that were RUNX1 wildtype. GRAALL-2003 and GRAALL-2005 were the multicentric trials. An earlier study had established the RUNX1 mutation status of the T-ALL cases. The maturation arrest stages of RUNX1-mutated T-ALLs were more diverse, with some cases arrested before the onset of TCR beta rearrangement. TCR beta rearrangements in human T-ALL were analyzed for comparison with findings from a Runx1 knockout mouse model. TCR rearrangements were assessed by Genescan analysis after EuroClonality multiplex PCR on genomic DNA. In the mutated group, every RUNX1 mutation was heterozygous, with ten to eleven located in the Runt homology domain and three in the transactivation domain. The RUNX1 wildtype T-ALLs were matched on an immature maturation arrest stage, which was defined as the absence of cytoplasmic or surface TCR beta protein. To allow a comparison of D1 versus D2 segments, the RUNX1 wildtype T-ALLs were chosen so that each carried at least incomplete clonal TCR beta rearrangements.

For oncotyping and quantification of minimal residual disease, T-ALL samples were taken at diagnosis from children and adults treated according to protocol. The library was made by PCR. Data came from an Illumina MiSeq. TCR beta DJ and VDJ rearrangements were characterized using next generation amplicon sequencing. Processing in the source paper ran as follows. The Vidjil software was used to analyze amplicon sequencing data and identify clonal TCR beta rearrangements. Characteristics of TCR beta rearrangements in the RUNX1-mutated versus wildtype groups were compared using two-tailed Fisher exact tests. The public reads were reprocessed in TCRdb via fastp at Q25 and MiXCR, keeping in-frame beta chains. Here each entry gathers all rows of one CDR3 protein and keeps the most common genes and DNA. TCRdb's processing, not the authors', yielded these V and J calls. The sample includes about 200 distinct CDR3 sequences, with under 45% observed a single time. Clones ranked in the top ten supply 64% of the sample.

The germline V gene yields LGHNA for CDR1 and YNFKEQ for CDR2. The CDR3 measures 16 amino acids from cysteine to phenylalanine. The kept DNA is CDR3 alone, 48 bases in frame from the first base. V and J are truncated by 0 bases and 2 bases respectively, leaving an intervening sequence of 8 bases. Overall results and qualifications from the work: Fewer RUNX1-mutated T-ALLs carried clonal TCR beta rearrangements (about 63%) than reported for T-ALL generally (over 75%). In clonal rearrangements, TCR beta D1 segment usage was not significantly different between RUNX1-mutated (roughly 83%) and wildtype (around 60%) T-ALLs. The number of available clonal rearrangements was too small to assess TCR beta CDR3 length or D segment truncation in T-ALLs. Usage of the TCR beta J1 cluster was similar in RUNX1-mutated and wildtype T-ALLs, showing no significant difference.

On this clonotype itself: Its antigen remains undetermined. The input lacks base qualities; no much larger clone sits a single base away.

The V and J segments used are TRBV4-2 and TRBJ2-6; possibly the D gene is TRBD2, per 6 matching bases. The clonotype comes from a male donor with T-cell acute lymphoblastic leukemia. The specimen was blood. The bases read TGTGCCAGCAGCCAAGATCGGGGGACTGGGGCCAACGTCCTGACTTTC. Its protein is CASSQDRGTGANVLTF.